The following is a T cell receptor (beta chain) sequence with its context. CDR1 SGHDT and CDR2 YYEEEE come from the germline V gene. V was pared by 7 bases and J by 2 bases, with 5 bases of the junction left unmatched. The CDR3 is 13 amino acids. The data were obtained in a study of radiation and T cells in renal cell carcinoma. Time point described: baseline pretreatment blood. The treatment is: 15 Gy SBRT to primary tumor, nephrectomy 4 weeks later. Using immunoSEQ multiplex PCR, the repertoire was profiled, and TCRdb retains in-frame clones only, with some absent. Of 120,000 to 150,000 clones in the sample, roughly 85% were seen once.

The specimen comprised blood, sampled from a patient whose treatment included radiotherapy and nephrectomy. The gene calls are TRBV5-6 and TRBJ2-5, with 7 bases fitting TRBD1. The receptor comes from a woman aged 45-65 years with renal cell carcinoma. Here the CDR3 DNA reads TGTGCCAGCCTTCCACAGGGGCAAGAGACCCAGTACTTC. Protein sequence: CASLPQGQETQYF.